This T cell receptor (beta chain) was observed in a study of shared clonotypes between healthy human individuals. Study-wide results and caveats: Naive CD4 clonotypes overlapped across a handful of donors at about 5.2%. The expectation was that sequencing depth would affect clonotype sharing among donors.

The CDR3 loop spans 19 amino acids. V lost 6 bases, J lost 9 bases, and 21 bases stayed unmatched. Germline values: CDR1 MDHEN, CDR2 SYDVKM. Deep-level assay runs were performed. Produced via immunoSEQ multiplex PCR; TCRdb's table is partial and in-frame only. The sample comprises approximately 88,000 clones, 60% to 70% of which are singletons, and 50% rests with the top ten. Concerning this clone itself: Antigen: not known.

The rearrangement uses TRBV28 and TRBJ2-7, with 15 bases fitting TRBD2. The clonotype comes from a man aged 25-45 years in good health. The sample taken for sequencing was memory CD8+ T cells sorted from blood. The sample's subset: CD45RO+ cells pooled with CCR7-negative TemRA cells. The CDR3 reads CASSTLRDRGTSGRSWQYF. CDR3 coding DNA: TGTGCCAGCAGCACACTCCGGGACAGAGGGACTAGCGGGAGGTCTTGGCAGTACTTC.